This T cell receptor (beta chain) was captured in a study of immune evolution from preneoplasia to lung adenocarcinoma. Study-wide results and limits: Highest clonality occurred in KRAS-mutant, not EGFR-mutant or double wild-type, nodules. Top clone frequencies peaked in normal lung, apparently declining through invasive adenocarcinoma.

Note on this clone: What it binds is unknown.

Resections took place in Japan or China from about 2014 to 2017. The CDR3 is 16 amino acids. Germline V gene sequence: CDR1 MNHEY, CDR2 SMNVEV (reference sequence). V was trimmed by 4 bases and J by 2 bases, leaving 12 bases between them. Assay: immunoSEQ multiplex PCR; the TCRdb copy retains only in-frame clones and omits some. The sample records about 14,000 clones, approximately 83% being singletons. This TCR was recovered from an older donor with lung adenocarcinoma. This chain links TRBV27 with TRBJ2-6; D remains ambiguous. Material for sequencing was FFPE lung adenocarcinoma in situ tissue. In DNA form, the CDR3 reads TGTGCCAGCAGTTCTCCCAGAGGAACTGGGGCCAACGTCCTGACTTTC. It encodes CASSSPRGTGANVLTF.